The rows below give T cell receptor beta chains drawn from one sample of a study of T cell responses to AZD1222 COVID-19 vaccine. Repertoires were generated with immunoSEQ multiplex PCR, while TCRdb's copy carries only in-frame clones and drops some. The data contain approximately 100,000 clones, 70% to 90% of them singletons. The starting material was peripheral blood, obtained 28 days after the second AZD1222 dose. The receptors shown here come from an adult who received the AZD1222 COVID-19 vaccine. Both conserved end residues are part of each CDR3. The D gene is left open where the match is weak. Expanded clones get a size class; other rows say once, few or many, or leave the size out.

V gene	J gene	D gene	clone size	CDR3 DNA	CDR3 protein
TRBV5-6	TRBJ1-1	NA	NA	TGTGCCAGCAGCTTGGGGGGGCGCGCTGAAGCTTTCTTT	CASSLGGRAEAFF
TRBV6-1	TRBJ2-2	TRBD2	NA	TGTGCCAGCAGTGAACTAGCGGGAGACACCGGGGAGCTGTTTTTT	CASSELAGDTGELFF
TRBV18	TRBJ2-7	NA	NA	TGTGCCAGCTCACCACTTGGCGGGACGTCCTACGAGCAGTACTTC	CASSPLGGTSYEQYF
TRBV4-1	TRBJ2-7	NA	once	TGCGCCAGCAGCACACAAACAGGGGCGGGATACGAGCAGTACTTC	CASSTQTGAGYEQYF
TRBV3-1/TRBV3-2	TRBJ2-3	NA	NA	TGTGCCAGCAGCACCCCCACAGATACGCAGTATTTT	CASSTPTDTQYF
TRBV9	TRBJ2-7	TRBD2	NA	TGTGCCAGCAGCCCCGGACTAGCGTCCTACGAGCAGTACTTC	CASSPGLASYEQYF
TRBV7-9	TRBJ2-7	NA	NA	TGTGCCAGCAGCTTAGGAGGCCTAGCTCTCTACGAGCAGTACTTC	CASSLGGLALYEQYF
TRBV19	TRBJ1-2	NA	NA	TGTGCCAGTAGTGAGAAAATGGGGGTCGGTCTATATGGCTACACCTTC	CASSEKMGVGLYGYTF
TRBV5-1	TRBJ2-7	NA	NA	TGCGCCAGCAGCTTGGAACCGGGACGTACCTACGAGCAGTACTTC	CASSLEPGRTYEQYF
TRBV7-9	TRBJ1-2	NA	NA	TGTGCCAGCAGCGGGTTACACCGGGCTTACACCTTC	CASSGLHRAYTF
TRBV4-1	TRBJ1-1	NA	few	TGCGCCAGCAGCCAACTAGCGACAGCCCTTATGAACACTGAAGCTTTCTTT	CASSQLATALMNTEAFF
TRBV28	TRBJ1-2	NA	NA	TGTGCCAGCAGTTACCGAATGACAGAGATCTACACCTTC	CASSYRMTEIYTF
TRBV3-1/TRBV3-2	TRBJ1-2	NA	NA	TGTGCCAGCAGCCAAGGGGCAGGGGCTACCCCCGATGGCTACACCTTC	CASSQGAGATPDGYTF
TRBV11-2	TRBJ2-7	TRBD1	NA	TGTGCCAGCGGAAGAGGGACAGGGCCGATCGAGCAGTACTTC	CASGRGTGPIEQYF